This TCR beta chain was sequenced for a study of blood T cell repertoires in COVID-19. Here immunoSEQ multiplex PCR was the method, and the copy in TCRdb shows in-frame clones only, minus some. In the table there are nearly 70,000 clones, 90% to 95% of which are singletons. The specimen was peripheral blood. This receptor was identified in a man aged 35-49 years with COVID-19, enrolled during active disease.

As DNA, the CDR3 is TGTGCCAGCAGTTCGGAGACGGAAGCTTTCTTT. Translation gives CASSSETEAFF. V and J are TRBV28 and TRBJ1-1; D remains unclear. Germline values: CDR1 MDHEN, CDR2 SYDVKM. The CDR3 totals 11 residues. The V end lost 4 bases, the J end lost 8 bases, and 8 bases lay between the germline ends. Based on the CDR3 plus reference TRBV28 and TRBJ1-1, the full variable domain is DVKVTQSSRYLVKRTGEKVFLECVQDMDHENMFWYRQDPGLGLRLIYFSYDVKMKEKGDIPEGYSVSREKKERFSLILESASTNQTSMYLCASSSETEAFFGQGTRLTVV.